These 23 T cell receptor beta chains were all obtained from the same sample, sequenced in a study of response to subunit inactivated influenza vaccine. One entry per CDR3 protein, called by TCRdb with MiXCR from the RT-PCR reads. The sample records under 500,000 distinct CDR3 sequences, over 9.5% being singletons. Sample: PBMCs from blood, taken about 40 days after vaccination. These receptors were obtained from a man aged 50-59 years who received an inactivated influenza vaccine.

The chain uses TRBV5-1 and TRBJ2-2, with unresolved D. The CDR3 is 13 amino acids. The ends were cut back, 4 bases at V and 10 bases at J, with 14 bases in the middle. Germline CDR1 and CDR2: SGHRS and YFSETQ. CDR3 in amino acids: CASSEDRSSELFF. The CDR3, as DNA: TGCGCCAGCAGCGAAGACCGATCCTCGGAGCTGTTTTTT. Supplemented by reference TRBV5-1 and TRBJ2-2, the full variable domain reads KAGVTQTPRYLIKTRGQQVTLSCSPISGHRSVSWYQQTPGQGLQFLFEYFSETQRNKGNFPGRFSGRQFSNSRSEMNVSTLELGDSALYLCASSEDRSSELFFGEGSRLTVL.

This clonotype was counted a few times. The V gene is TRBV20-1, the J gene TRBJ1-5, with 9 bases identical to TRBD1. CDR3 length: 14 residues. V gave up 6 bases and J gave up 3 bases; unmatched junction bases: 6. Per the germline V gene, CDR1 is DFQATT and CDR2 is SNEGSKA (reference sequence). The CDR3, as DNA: TGCAGTGCGAGACAGGGGGGGTTCAATCAGCCCCAGCATTTT. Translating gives CSARQGGFNQPQHF.

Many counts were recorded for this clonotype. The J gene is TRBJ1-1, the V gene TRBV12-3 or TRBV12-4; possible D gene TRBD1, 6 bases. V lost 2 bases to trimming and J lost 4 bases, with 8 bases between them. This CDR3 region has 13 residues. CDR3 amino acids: CASSLNRATEAFF. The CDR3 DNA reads TGTGCCAGCAGTTTAAACAGGGCCACTGAAGCTTTCTTT.

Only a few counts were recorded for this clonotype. As DNA, the CDR3 is TGTGCCAGCAGTCCTTGGTCCAGCAATCAGCCCCAGCATTTT. Translation: CASSPWSSNQPQHF. This chain uses TRBV27 with TRBJ1-5; D remains ambiguous. The CDR3 runs to 14 residues. The ends were cut back, 5 bases at V and 1 base at J, with 9 bases in the middle. Looked up from germline, CDR1 is MNHEY and CDR2 is SMNVEV (reference sequence).

CDR3: CANRPGGSNTGELFF. The CDR3 DNA follows: TGTGCCAACAGACCTGGTGGGTCGAACACCGGGGAGCTGTTTTTT. This chain connects TRBV6-1 to TRBJ2-2; D is ambiguous. This CDR3 comprises 15 residues. V lost 10 bases, J lost 0 bases, and 15 bases lay in between. Looked up from germline, CDR1 is MNHNS and CDR2 is SASEGT.

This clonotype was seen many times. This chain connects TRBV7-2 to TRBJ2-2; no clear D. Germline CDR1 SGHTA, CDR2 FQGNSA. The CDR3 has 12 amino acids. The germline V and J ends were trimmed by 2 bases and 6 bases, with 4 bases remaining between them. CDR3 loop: CASSLYPGELFF. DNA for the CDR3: TGTGCCAGCAGCTTATACCCCGGGGAGCTGTTTTTT.

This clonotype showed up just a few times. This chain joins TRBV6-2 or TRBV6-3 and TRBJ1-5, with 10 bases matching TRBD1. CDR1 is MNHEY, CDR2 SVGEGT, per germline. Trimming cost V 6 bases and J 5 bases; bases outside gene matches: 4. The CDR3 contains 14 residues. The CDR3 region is CASSETGGYQPQHF. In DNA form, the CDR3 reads TGTGCCAGCAGCGAGACAGGGGGCTATCAGCCCCAGCATTTT.

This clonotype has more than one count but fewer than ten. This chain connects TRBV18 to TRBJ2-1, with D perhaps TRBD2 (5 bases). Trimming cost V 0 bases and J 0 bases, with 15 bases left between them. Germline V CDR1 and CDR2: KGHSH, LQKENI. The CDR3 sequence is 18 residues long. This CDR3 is CASSPPGRGLSSYNEQFF. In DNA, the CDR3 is TGTGCCAGCTCACCACCGGGTCGAGGGCTAAGCTCCTACAATGAGCAGTTCTTC.

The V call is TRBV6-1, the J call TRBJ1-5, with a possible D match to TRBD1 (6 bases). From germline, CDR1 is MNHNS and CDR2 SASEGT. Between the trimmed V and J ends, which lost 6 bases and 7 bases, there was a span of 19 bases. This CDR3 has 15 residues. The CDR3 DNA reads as TGTGCCAGCAGCCCTACAGGGCTGGGAAAGCAGCCCCAGCATTTT. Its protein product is CASSPTGLGKQPQHF.

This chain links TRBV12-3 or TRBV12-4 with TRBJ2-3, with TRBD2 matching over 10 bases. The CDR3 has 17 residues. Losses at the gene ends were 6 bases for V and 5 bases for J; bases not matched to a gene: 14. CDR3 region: CASRHRSGLATGDTQYF. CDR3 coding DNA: TGTGCCAGCAGACATCGTTCGGGACTAGCGACCGGAGATACGCAGTATTTT.

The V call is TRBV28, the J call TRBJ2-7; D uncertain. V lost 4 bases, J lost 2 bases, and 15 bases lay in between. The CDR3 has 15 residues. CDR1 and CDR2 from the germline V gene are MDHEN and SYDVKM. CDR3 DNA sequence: TGTGCCAGCAGTTCCCCTTCGCCTAAGCCCTACGAGCAGTACTTC. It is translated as CASSSPSPKPYEQYF.

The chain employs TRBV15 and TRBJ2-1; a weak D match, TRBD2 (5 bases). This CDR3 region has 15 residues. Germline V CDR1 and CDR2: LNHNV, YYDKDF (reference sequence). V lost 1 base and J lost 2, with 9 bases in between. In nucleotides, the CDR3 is TGTGCCACCAGCAGAGGAGGGCATACCTACAATGAGCAGTTCTTC. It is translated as CATSRGGHTYNEQFF.

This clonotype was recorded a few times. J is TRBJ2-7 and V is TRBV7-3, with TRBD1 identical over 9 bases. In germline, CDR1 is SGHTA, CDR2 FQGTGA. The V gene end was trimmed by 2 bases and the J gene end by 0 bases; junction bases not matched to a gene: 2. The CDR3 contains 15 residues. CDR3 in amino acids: CASSLGQGYSYEQYF. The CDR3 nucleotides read TGTGCCAGCAGCTTAGGACAGGGGTACTCCTACGAGCAGTACTTC.

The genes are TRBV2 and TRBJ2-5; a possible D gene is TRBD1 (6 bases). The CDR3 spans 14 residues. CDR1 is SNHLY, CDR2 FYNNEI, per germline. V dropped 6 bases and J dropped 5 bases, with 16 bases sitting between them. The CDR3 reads CASSNNRVGETQYF. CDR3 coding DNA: TGTGCCAGCAGCAATAACAGGGTCGGGGAGACCCAGTACTTC.

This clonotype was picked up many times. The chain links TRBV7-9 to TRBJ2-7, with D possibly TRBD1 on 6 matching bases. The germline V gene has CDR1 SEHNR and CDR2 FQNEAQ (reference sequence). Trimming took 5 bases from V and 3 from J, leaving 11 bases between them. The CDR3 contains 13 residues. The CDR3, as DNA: TGTGCCAGCAGCCGATTGGACAGCTACGAGCAGTACTTC. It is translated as CASSRLDSYEQYF. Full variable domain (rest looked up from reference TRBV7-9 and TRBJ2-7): DTGVSQNPRHKITKRGQNVTFRCDPISEHNRLYWYRQTLGQGPEFLTYFQNEAQLEKSRLLSDRFSAERPKGSFSTLEIQRTEQGDSAMYLCASSRLDSYEQYFGPGTRLTVT.

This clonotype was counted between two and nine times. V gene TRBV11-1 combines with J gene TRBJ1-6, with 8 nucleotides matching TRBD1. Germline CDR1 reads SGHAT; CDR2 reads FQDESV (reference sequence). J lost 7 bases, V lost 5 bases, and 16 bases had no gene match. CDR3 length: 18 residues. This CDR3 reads CASSQGIRQGLGNSPLHF. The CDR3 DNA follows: TGTGCCAGCAGCCAGGGAATACGACAGGGGTTAGGAAATTCACCCCTCCACTTT. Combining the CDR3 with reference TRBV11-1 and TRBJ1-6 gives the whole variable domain EAEVAQSPRYKITEKSQAVAFWCDPISGHATLYWYRQILGQGPELLVQFQDESVVDDSQLPKDRFSAERLKGVDSTLKIQPAELGDSAMYLCASSQGIRQGLGNSPLHFGNGTRLTVT.

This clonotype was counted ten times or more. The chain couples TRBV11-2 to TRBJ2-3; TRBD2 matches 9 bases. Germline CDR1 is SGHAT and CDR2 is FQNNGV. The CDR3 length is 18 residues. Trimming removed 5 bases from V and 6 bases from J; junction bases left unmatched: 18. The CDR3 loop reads CASSPQGAMGGRGDTQYF. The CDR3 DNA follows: TGTGCCAGCAGCCCTCAAGGCGCTATGGGCGGGAGGGGTGATACGCAGTATTTT.

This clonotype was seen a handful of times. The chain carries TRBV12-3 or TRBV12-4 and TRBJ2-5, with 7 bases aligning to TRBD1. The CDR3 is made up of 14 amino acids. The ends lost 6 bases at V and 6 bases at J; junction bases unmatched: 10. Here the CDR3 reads CASSFNRQGQTQYF. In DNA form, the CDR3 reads TGTGCCAGCAGCTTTAATCGACAGGGTCAGACCCAGTACTTC.

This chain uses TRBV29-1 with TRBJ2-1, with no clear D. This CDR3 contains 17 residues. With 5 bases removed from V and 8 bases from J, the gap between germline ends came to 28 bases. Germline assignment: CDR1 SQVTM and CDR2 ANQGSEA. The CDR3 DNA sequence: TGCAGCGTTCAGGCCCCATATTCTTACTACCCAAGCGATGAGCAGTTCTTC. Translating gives CSVQAPYSYYPSDEQFF.

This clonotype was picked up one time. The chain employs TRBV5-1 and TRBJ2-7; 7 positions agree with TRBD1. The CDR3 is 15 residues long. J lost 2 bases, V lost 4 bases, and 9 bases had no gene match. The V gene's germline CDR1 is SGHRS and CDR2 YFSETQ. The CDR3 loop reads CASSNRDREPYEQYF. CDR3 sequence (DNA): TGCGCCAGCAGCAACCGGGACAGAGAACCCTACGAGCAGTACTTC.

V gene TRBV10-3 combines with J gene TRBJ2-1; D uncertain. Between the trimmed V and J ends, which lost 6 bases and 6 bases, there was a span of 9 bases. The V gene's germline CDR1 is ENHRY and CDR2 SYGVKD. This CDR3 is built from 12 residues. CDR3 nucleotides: TGTGCCATCAGCCAGGATGTCAATGAGCAGTTCTTC. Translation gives CAISQDVNEQFF.

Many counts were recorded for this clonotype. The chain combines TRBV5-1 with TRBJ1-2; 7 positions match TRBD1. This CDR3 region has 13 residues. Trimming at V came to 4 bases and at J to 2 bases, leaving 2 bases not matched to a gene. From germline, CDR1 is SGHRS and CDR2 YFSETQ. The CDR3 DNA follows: TGCGCCAGCAGCCAGGGACAGAACTATGGCTACACCTTC. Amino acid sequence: CASSQGQNYGYTF.

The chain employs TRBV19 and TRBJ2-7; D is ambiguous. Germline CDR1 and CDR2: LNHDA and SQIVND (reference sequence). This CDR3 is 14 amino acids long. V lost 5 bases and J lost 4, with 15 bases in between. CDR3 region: CASSPNPASYEQYF. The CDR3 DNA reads TGTGCCAGTAGTCCCAACCCGGCTAGTTACGAGCAGTACTTC.